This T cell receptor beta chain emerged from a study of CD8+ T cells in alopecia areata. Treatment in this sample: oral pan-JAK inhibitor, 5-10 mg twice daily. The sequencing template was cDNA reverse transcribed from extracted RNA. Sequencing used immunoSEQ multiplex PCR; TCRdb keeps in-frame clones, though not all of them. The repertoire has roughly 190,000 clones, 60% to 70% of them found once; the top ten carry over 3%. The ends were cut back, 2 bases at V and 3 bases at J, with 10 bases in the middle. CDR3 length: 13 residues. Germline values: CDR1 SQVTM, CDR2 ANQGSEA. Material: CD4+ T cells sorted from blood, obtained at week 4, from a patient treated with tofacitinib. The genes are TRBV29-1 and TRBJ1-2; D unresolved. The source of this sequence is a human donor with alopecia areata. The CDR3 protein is CSVESPEDYGYTF. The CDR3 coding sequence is TGCAGCGTTGAATCTCCCGAGGACTATGGCTACACCTTC.